The 32 T cell receptor beta chains below were found in one sample sequenced in a study of shared clonotypes between healthy human individuals. Measured with immunoSEQ multiplex PCR; TCRdb has only the in-frame clones, and not every one. Of 230,000 or so clones listed, 60% to 70% are singletons. The specimen sequenced was memory CD4+ T cells sorted from blood. Subset defined: CD45RA-negative fraction. These receptor sequences come from a man younger than 45 in good health.

This sequence joins TRBV15 and TRBJ2-1; tentative D call: TRBD1 (7 bases). Trimming took 1 base from V and 7 from J, leaving 20 bases between them. The CDR3 consists of 17 residues. The germline CDR1 and CDR2 sequences are LNHNV and YYDKDF (reference sequence). CDR3 sequence: CATSRALTGRIGNEQFF. CDR3 coding DNA: TGTGCCACCAGCAGAGCTTTGACAGGGAGGATTGGTAATGAGCAGTTCTTC.

V and J are TRBV7-3 and TRBJ2-1, with 8 bases matching TRBD2. CDR3 length equals 18 residues. Trimming at V came to 1 base and at J to 4 bases, leaving 12 bases not matched to a gene. CDR1 is SGHTA, CDR2 FQGTGA, per germline. Here the CDR3 DNA reads TGTGCCAGCAGCTTAAAGAGGGTGGCTAGCGGGTTGTACAATGAGCAGTTCTTC. The encoded protein is CASSLKRVASGLYNEQFF.

This clone turned up a few times. V is TRBV10-2 and J is TRBJ2-7; no firm D call. CDR3 length: 12 residues. V lost 8 bases to trimming and J lost 3 bases, with 11 bases between them. Germline V gene data show CDR1 as WSHSY and CDR2 as SAAADI. The chain's CDR3 is CASGLVDYEQYF. CDR3 bases: TGCGCCAGCGGCCTAGTTGACTACGAGCAGTACTTC.

The gene calls are TRBV30 and TRBJ2-5, with 7 bases fitting TRBD1. V was pared by 1 base and J by 5 bases, with 16 bases of the junction left unmatched. The CDR3 is 17 residues long. The germline CDR1 and CDR2 sequences are GTSNPN and SVGIG (reference sequence). The CDR3 protein is CAWSGDRLGTSRETQYF. DNA of the CDR3: TGTGCCTGGAGTGGGGACAGATTGGGTACGAGTAGGGAGACCCAGTACTTC. Variable domain in full (rest from reference TRBV30 and TRBJ2-5): SQTIHQWPATLVQPVGSPLSLECTVEGTSNPNLYWYRQAAGRGLQLLFYSVGIGQISSEVPQNLSASRPQDRQFILSSKKLLLSDSGFYLCAWSGDRLGTSRETQYFGPGTRLLVL.

The chain carries TRBV7-2 and TRBJ1-2; TRBD1 is a possible D gene (6 bases). Trimming left V 3 bases short and J 4 bases short, with 15 bases between. Germline CDR1 reads SGHTA; CDR2 reads FQGNSA. The CDR3 spans 15 residues. Here the CDR3 reads CASSFSGALVYGYTF. CDR3 bases: TGTGCCAGCAGCTTTTCGGGGGCTCTAGTCTATGGCTACACCTTC.

J is TRBJ2-1 and V is TRBV11-2, with TRBD2 identical over 14 bases. The J segment lost 4 bases and the V segment lost 6 bases, leaving 11 bases of the junction unmatched. Germline CDR1 SGHAT, CDR2 FQNNGV. CDR3 length: 18 residues. The CDR3 DNA follows: TGTGCCAGCAGGGTAGTTGCGGGACTAGCGGGAGCGTACAATGAGCAGTTCTTC. This gives the protein CASRVVAGLAGAYNEQFF.

The CDR3 reads CASSLPGWEQYF. The CDR3 region has the DNA TGTGCCAGCAGCTTGCCGGGTTGGGAGCAGTACTTC. The chain uses TRBV5-4 and TRBJ2-7; no firm D call. Per germline, CDR1 SGHNT and CDR2 YYREEE (reference sequence). The length of the CDR3 is 12 residues. V lost 1 base to trimming and J lost 7 bases, with 9 bases between them.

The genes are TRBV10-3 and TRBJ2-7, with 9 bases identical to TRBD1. The germline V gene has CDR1 ENHRY and CDR2 SYGVKD. Unmatched junction bases numbered 6, after V lost 2 bases and J lost 7 bases. This CDR3 is 14 amino acids long. The CDR3 spells CAISEGQGRGEQYF. CDR3 bases: TGTGCCATCAGTGAGGGACAGGGGAGAGGAGAGCAGTACTTC.

The chain employs TRBV10-1 and TRBJ1-1, with a possible D match to TRBD1 (6 bases). The germline gives CDR1 WNHNN, CDR2 SYGVQD (reference sequence). The germline V and J ends were trimmed by 2 bases and 7 bases, with 11 bases remaining between them. The CDR3 is made up of 13 amino acids. The CDR3 here is CASSEQQGGEAFF. The CDR3 DNA reads as TGCGCCAGCAGTGAGCAACAGGGAGGTGAAGCTTTCTTT.

The genes are TRBV4-1 and TRBJ1-3; 7 bases line up with TRBD1. Per germline, CDR1 MGHRA and CDR2 YSYEKL. V gave up 0 bases and J gave up 3 bases; unmatched junction bases: 2. The CDR3 length is 15 residues. CDR3 DNA sequence: TGCGCCAGCAGCCAAGACGGGACAGTTGGAAACACCATATATTTT. Translation gives CASSQDGTVGNTIYF.

The chain is built from TRBV5-1 and TRBJ2-1; 10 nucleotides match TRBD2. Germline CDR1 reads SGHRS; CDR2 reads YFSETQ. The CDR3 is 18 amino acids. Trimming at V came to 3 bases and at J to 0 bases, leaving 9 bases not matched to a gene. The CDR3 protein is CASSSNLAGEGSYNEQFF. The CDR3 DNA sequence: TGCGCCAGCAGCTCAAACCTAGCGGGAGAGGGCTCCTACAATGAGCAGTTCTTC.

This sequence joins TRBV10-3 and TRBJ1-4, with D hard to call. Trimming cost V 0 bases and J 12 bases, with 17 bases left between them. Germline CDR1 and CDR2: ENHRY and SYGVKD. The CDR3 runs to 15 residues. CDR3 bases: TGTGCCATCAGTGAGTCGGGAGGTTCTATGGTTGAACTGTTTTTT. It codes for CAISESGGSMVELFF.

The V call is TRBV28, the J call TRBJ2-2, with D perhaps matching TRBD1 (5 bases). Germline loops: CDR1 MDHEN, CDR2 SYDVKM. V gave up 7 bases and J gave up 6 bases, with 9 bases separating them. The CDR3 totals 12 residues. For the CDR3, the DNA is TGTGCCAGCATGGAACAGGCCGGGGAGCTGTTTTTT. This translates into CASMEQAGELFF.

This clone was detected a few times. The chain joins TRBV7-2 to TRBJ1-3; D possibly corresponds to TRBD1 (6 bases). The CDR3 length is 14 residues. Germline V lookup: CDR1 SGHTA, CDR2 FQGNSA. The V end lost 5 bases, the J end lost 0 bases, and 8 bases lay between the germline ends. The CDR3 bases are TGTGCCAGCAGCCGAGGGGGCTCTGGAAACACCATATATTTT. Amino acid sequence: CASSRGGSGNTIYF.

With regard to this clone: Possible read error: a much larger clone is one base away. Distinct nucleotide sequences in the sample also encode this CDR3. V usage is TRBV18 and J usage is TRBJ2-3, with TRBD2 as a possible D gene (5 bases). The CDR3 is 13 amino acids. Trimming pared 3 bases from V and 1 base from J, leaving 5 bases between. CDR1 and CDR2 (germline): KGHSH, LQKENI. The CDR3: CASSPRGTDTQYF. The CDR3 bases are TGTGCCAGCTCACCGCGGGGCACAGATACGCAGTATTTT. The full variable domain, with the rest looked up from reference TRBV18 and TRBJ2-3, is NAGVMQNPRHLVRRRGQEARLRCSPMKGHSHVYWYRQLPEEGLKFMVYLQKENIIDESGMPKERFSAEFPKEGPSILRIQQVVRGDSAAYFCASSPRGTDTQYFGPGTRLTVL.

The chain recombines TRBV6-1 with TRBJ2-2, with D hard to call. The CDR3 loop spans 15 amino acids. V gave up 2 bases and J gave up 5 bases, with 12 bases separating them. Germline V gene lookup returns CDR1 MNHNS and CDR2 SASEGT. The CDR3 coding sequence is TGTGCCAGCAGTGAACTCGGCCGTTGGACCGGGGAGCTGTTTTTT. It is translated as CASSELGRWTGELFF.

The rearrangement uses TRBV29-1 and TRBJ1-1; no definite D call. V was clipped by 4 bases and J by 1 base, with 10 bases between them. The CDR3 loop spans 13 amino acids. Germline CDR1 reads SQVTM; CDR2 reads ANQGSEA. CDR3 amino acids: CSVVRRQNTEAFF. CDR3 nucleotides: TGCAGCGTTGTAAGGCGGCAGAACACTGAAGCTTTCTTT.

The chain joins TRBV10-2 to TRBJ2-7; D call uncertain. Germline CDR1 is WSHSY and CDR2 is SAAADI. CDR3 size: 15 residues. Deletions cut 3 bases from V and 0 bases from J, with 12 bases between. The CDR3 protein is CASSDNSKSSYEQYF. For the CDR3, the DNA is TGCGCCAGCAGTGATAACTCAAAGAGCTCCTACGAGCAGTACTTC.

The chain carries TRBV6-5 and TRBJ1-4; maybe TRBD1 (5 bases). The CDR3 has 15 amino acids. The ends were cut back, 4 bases at V and 4 bases at J, with 13 bases in the middle. Germline V gives CDR1 MNHEY, CDR2 SVGAGI. The CDR3 reads CASSSSGTNNEKLFF. For the CDR3, the DNA is TGTGCCAGCAGTTCTTCCGGGACGAATAATGAAAAACTGTTTTTT.

This clone was detected many times. The V call is TRBV4-3, the J call TRBJ2-1, with D unclear. Germline V CDR1 and CDR2: LGHNA, YSLEER. V lost 0 bases to trimming and J lost 0 bases, with 9 bases between them. This CDR3 contains 16 residues. CDR3 DNA sequence: TGCGCCAGCAGCCAAGAGGTCTTGAGCTCCTACAATGAGCAGTTCTTC. Protein: CASSQEVLSSYNEQFF.

The chain carries TRBV6-1 and TRBJ2-3; TRBD2 aligns across 7 bases. V was pared by 3 bases and J by 3 bases, with 15 bases of the junction left unmatched. Germline lookup yields CDR1 MNHNS and CDR2 SASEGT. The CDR3 extends over 18 amino acids. CDR3 nucleotide sequence: TGTGCCAGCAGTGATATCGGTGGCGGGAGAAGATCTACAGATACGCAGTATTTT. Translation gives CASSDIGGGRRSTDTQYF.

This clone has more than one count but fewer than ten. The chain uses TRBV29-1 and TRBJ2-5; the D gene is possibly TRBD2 (6 bases). CDR3 size: 12 residues. Germline lookup yields CDR1 SQVTM and CDR2 ANQGSEA. The V and J ends lost 7 bases and 1 base respectively, with 10 bases between them. The CDR3 DNA is TGCAGCGGGAAGGGACTCCAAGAGACCCAGTACTTC. It is translated as CSGKGLQETQYF.

This sequence joins TRBV11-3 and TRBJ1-1; D gene ambiguous. In germline, CDR1 is SGHNT, CDR2 YENEEA. V dropped 3 bases and J dropped 6 bases, with 11 bases sitting between them. The CDR3 loop spans 13 amino acids. The CDR3 sequence: CASSLREWSEAFF. The DNA for the CDR3 is TGTGCCAGCAGCTTGAGGGAATGGTCTGAAGCTTTCTTT. The full variable domain, completed using reference TRBV11-3 and TRBJ1-1, is EAGVVQSPRYKIIEKKQPVAFWCNPISGHNTLYWYLQNLGQGPELLIRYENEEAVDDSQLPKDRFSAERLKGVDSTLKIQPAELGDSAVYLCASSLREWSEAFFGQGTRLTVV.

The sample holds many counts of this clone. The V gene is TRBV5-4, the J gene TRBJ1-3; TRBD1 matches at 8 bases. V shed 4 bases, J shed 0 bases, and the junction held 6 bases outside the gene matches. CDR3 length: 16 residues. Germline lookup yields CDR1 SGHNT and CDR2 YYREEE (reference sequence). CDR3 coding DNA: TGTGCCAGCAGCACCAGACAGGGGATCTCTGGAAACACCATATATTTT. This sequence encodes CASSTRQGISGNTIYF.

V is TRBV20-1 and J is TRBJ1-2; unclear D gene. The V gene lost 1 base and the J gene lost 5 bases, with 5 bases spanning the gap. In germline, CDR1 is DFQATT, CDR2 SNEGSKA (reference sequence). The CDR3 length is 11 residues. The CDR3 spells CSARVVYGYTF. The CDR3 DNA is TGCAGTGCTAGAGTAGTTTATGGCTACACCTTC.

For this clone: The sample carries other DNA sequences with the same CDR3. J is TRBJ1-1 and V is TRBV29-1; D is undetermined. This CDR3 has 10 residues. Germline V gene lookup returns CDR1 SQVTM and CDR2 ANQGSEA. Between the trimmed V and J ends, which lost 3 bases and 10 bases, there was a span of 9 bases. The CDR3 sequence is CSVEEGAAFF. The CDR3 DNA is TGCAGCGTTGAGGAGGGTGCAGCTTTCTTT. The whole variable domain, filled in from reference TRBV29-1 and TRBJ1-1, reads SAVISQKPSRDICQRGTSLTIQCQVDSQVTMMFWYRQQPGQSLTLIATANQGSEATYESGFVIDKFPISRPNLTFSTLTVSNMSPEDSSIYLCSVEEGAAFFGQGTRLTVV.

The chain joins TRBV11-2 to TRBJ2-7; maybe TRBD1 (5 bases). V was clipped by 6 bases and J by 11 bases, with 23 bases between them. This CDR3 has 14 residues. Germline-derived CDR1 and CDR2 are SGHAT and FQNNGV. The CDR3 region is CASSPLGVAGPKYF. CDR3 sequence (DNA): TGTGCCAGCAGTCCCCTAGGGGTGGCAGGGCCAAAGTACTTC.

The chain joins TRBV9 to TRBJ2-2; 7 positions agree with TRBD2. Unmatched junction bases numbered 15, after V lost 3 bases and J lost 4 bases. Germline V gene data show CDR1 as SGDLS and CDR2 as YYNGEE. The CDR3 is 18 residues long. The CDR3 region is CASSETGGLAFSTGELFF. The CDR3 bases are TGTGCCAGCAGCGAAACGGGGGGTCTGGCTTTTAGCACCGGGGAGCTGTTTTTT.

This clone was recorded at least ten times. The chain joins TRBV7-8 to TRBJ2-1, with TRBD2 matching 8 bases. This CDR3 has 13 amino acids. Unmatched junction bases numbered 3, after V lost 5 bases and J lost 6 bases. Germline V gives CDR1 SGHVS, CDR2 FQNEAQ. In nucleotides, the CDR3 is TGTGCCAGCAGCCAACTAGCGGCCAATGAGCAGTTCTTC. As protein: CASSQLAANEQFF.

This clone occurred once. V usage is TRBV25-1 and J usage is TRBJ2-5; weak D call: TRBD1 (5 bases). The CDR3 is 14 amino acids. Deletions cut 1 base from V and 5 bases from J, with 11 bases between. Looked up from germline, CDR1 is MGHDK and CDR2 is SYGVNS. CDR3 in amino acids: CASSESRVRETQYF. DNA for the CDR3: TGTGCCAGCAGTGAATCCAGGGTGAGGGAGACCCAGTACTTC.

This clone was counted between two and nine times. This chain joins TRBV2 and TRBJ2-3; D unresolved. CDR1 and CDR2 from the germline V gene are SNHLY and FYNNEI. Trimming shortened V by 4 bases and J by 2 bases, and 13 bases separated the two germline ends. The CDR3 is 15 amino acids. This CDR3 is CASSGRPRITDTQYF. The CDR3 DNA reads as TGTGCCAGCAGTGGGCGTCCCAGAATCACAGATACGCAGTATTTT.

This clone was recorded a few times. As DNA, the CDR3 is TGTGCCACCAGCAGGGGGACAGGGACTAGCGGCAATGAGCAGTTCTTC. Encoded protein: CATSRGTGTSGNEQFF. The rearrangement uses TRBV15 and TRBJ2-1; 11 bases line up with TRBD2. V was pared by 3 bases and J by 6 bases, with 7 bases of the junction left unmatched. CDR3 length: 16 amino acids. The germline V gene has CDR1 LNHNV and CDR2 YYDKDF (reference sequence).